This T cell receptor (beta chain) was retrieved from a study of neurological immune-mediated disorders (dated by TCRdb to the late 2010s). For context, the study as a whole: Among the approximately 34 multiple sclerosis patients, roughly 31 had relapsing-remitting MS and 3 had secondary progressive MS. Using UMI-based sequencing, the study compared peripheral blood TCR-beta repertoires from patients with HTLV-I-associated myelopathy (HAM/TSP), patients with multiple sclerosis, and healthy controls. The 106 TCR-beta libraries covered PBMC samples along with longitudinal samples, technical triplicates, and paired sorted CD4+ and CD8+ T-cell subsets. The cohort was made up of 68 subjects, consisting of some 15 HAM/TSP patients, about 34 multiple sclerosis patients and about 20 healthy controls. Study-wide findings and limitations: The highest TCR clonal expansion was observed in HAM/TSP patients, whereas the lowest was observed in MS patients, even when compared with healthy controls. Across subjects, expanded clones never shared an identical CDR3 amino acid sequence, which suggests that the TCR-beta repertoires in every group were private. In a phylogenetic analysis, the repertoires of 18 out of 34 MS patients fell into a single cluster of related CDR3 sequences, pointing to a possible signature at the repertoire level. The MS cluster was not associated with any clinical or MRI features, and the authors stated that larger cohorts are needed.

cDNA synthesis used template-switch 5'RACE with a primer carrying a 10-nucleotide random unique molecular identifier tagging each TCR transcript. Each sequencing run produced over 200 million TCR-beta sequences covering 15-18 subjects. The RNeasy kit was used for extraction of total RNA. TCR-beta VDJ regions were amplified with primers for the TCR constant region and the 5'RACE anchor, using the KAPA Real-time Library Amplification kit. Sample indexes and Illumina adaptors were added in a first PCR, after which library yield was increased in a second PCR. After Ampure bead purification, the roughly 650 bp TCR product was size-selected on a 2% E-gel SizeSelection system. Before pooling, libraries had their quality checked on a Bioanalyzer, their concentration measured with Qubit, and their quantity determined with the Kapa Library Quantification kit. An Illumina HiSeq 2500 was used to sequence the libraries paired-end at 2 x 150 bp. To increase sequence diversity, 25-30% phiX was spiked into each library pool. Processing in the source paper ran as follows. Quality-filtered reads were processed with the UMI-based MiGEC pipeline, which removed over 80% of raw TCR sequences during error correction. VDJ genes were aligned to IMGT germline references, and clonotypes were defined by unique CDR3 amino acid sequence plus V-J genes. Clonal expansion, Shannon diversity and CDR3 relatedness were evaluated with VDJtools (CalcPairwiseDistances, ClusterSamples), while phylogenetic trees were built in CLCbio workbench. Using coefficient-of-variation modelling across technical triplicates, the study counted a clone as expanded if it had at least 8 unique UMIs. TCRdb reworked the public reads: Q25 trimming with fastp, MiXCR clone assembly, productive beta chains retained. Rows merge per CDR3 protein into single entries with the most common DNA and genes. These V and J calls rely on TCRdb rather than the paper's analysis. For this sample there are tens of thousands of distinct CDR3 sequences; around 4.2% appear just once. In total, the top ten clones hold approximately 1.2% of the sample.

For the unsorted PBMC libraries, 2 million PBMCs were stored in RNAlater at -80 degrees C until RNA extraction and were used to generate the libraries. The multiple sclerosis patients were enrolled in a US clinical protocol that used magnetic resonance imaging to evaluate disease progression. Peripheral blood underwent Ficoll-Hypaque density gradient centrifugation to isolate PBMCs, which were then cryopreserved in liquid nitrogen. This clonotype was observed at least ten times. Its antigen is not yet known. The input lacks base qualities; no much larger clone sits a single base away. Compared with germline, V lacks 4 bases and J lacks 7 bases; bases without a gene match: 3. Including the terminal cysteine and phenylalanine, the CDR3 comprises 13 residues. Only the CDR3 portion is preserved as DNA: 39 bases, with reading frame beginning at the first base.

Rearrangement joined TRBV12-3 or TRBV12-4 to TRBJ2-1, and TRBD1 matches 8 of the central bases. This clonotype originated in a young man with multiple sclerosis. The sequencing sample was made of PBMCs. The sequenced DNA is TGTGCCAGCAGTTCCCGACAGGGGAATGAGCAGTTCTTC. Translation gives CASSSRQGNEQFF.